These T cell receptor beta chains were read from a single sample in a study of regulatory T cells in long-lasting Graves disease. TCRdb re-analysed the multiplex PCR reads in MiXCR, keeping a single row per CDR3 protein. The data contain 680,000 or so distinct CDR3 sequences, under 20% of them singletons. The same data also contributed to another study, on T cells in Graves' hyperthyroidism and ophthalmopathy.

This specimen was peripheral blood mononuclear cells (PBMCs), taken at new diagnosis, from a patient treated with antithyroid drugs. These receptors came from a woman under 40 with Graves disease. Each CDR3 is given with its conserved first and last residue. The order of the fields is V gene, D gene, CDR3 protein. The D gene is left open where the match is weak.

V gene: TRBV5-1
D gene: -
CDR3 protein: CASSYRGTATNEKLFF

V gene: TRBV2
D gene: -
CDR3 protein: CASTSQGRSGANVLTF

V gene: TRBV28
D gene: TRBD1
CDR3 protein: CASSLSVGQGDNQPQHF

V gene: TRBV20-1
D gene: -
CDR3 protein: CSAPSRGTEAFF

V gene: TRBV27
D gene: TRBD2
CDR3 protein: CASRTSGRLGEQFF

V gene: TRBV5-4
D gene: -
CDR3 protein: CASSDILASYEQYF

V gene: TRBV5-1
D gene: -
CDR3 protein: CASSSTGLNNQPQHF

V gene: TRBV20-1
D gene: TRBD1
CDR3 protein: CSALDRGRSSEQFF

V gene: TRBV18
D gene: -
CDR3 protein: CASSPKGGLGTDTQYF

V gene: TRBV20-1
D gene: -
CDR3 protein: CSALLATDTQYF

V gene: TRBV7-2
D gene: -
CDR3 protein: CASSSGGETQYF

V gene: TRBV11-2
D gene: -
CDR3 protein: CASSLAGAGYTIYF

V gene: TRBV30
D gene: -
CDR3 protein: CAWSFRSNQPQHF

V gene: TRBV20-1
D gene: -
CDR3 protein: CSAPRDSFYGYTF

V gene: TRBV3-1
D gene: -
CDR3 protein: CASSQEYHAGSGSSAFF

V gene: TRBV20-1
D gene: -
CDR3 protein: CSARRGGTHTGELFF

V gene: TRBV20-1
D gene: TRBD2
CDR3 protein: CSARRASGPFTDTQYF

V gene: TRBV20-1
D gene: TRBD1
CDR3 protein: CSYKQGGSEKLFF

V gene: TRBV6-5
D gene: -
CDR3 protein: CASSSWVRRNSYNEQFF

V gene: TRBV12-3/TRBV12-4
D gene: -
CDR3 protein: CASSLGGGGRTAQYF

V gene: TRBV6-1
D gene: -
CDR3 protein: CASSEATTFTGELFF

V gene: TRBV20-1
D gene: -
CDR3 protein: CSASESNTEAFF

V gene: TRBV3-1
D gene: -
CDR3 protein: CASSQEGRYGYTF

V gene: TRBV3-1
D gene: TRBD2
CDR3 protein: CASSLTASGRAQETQYF

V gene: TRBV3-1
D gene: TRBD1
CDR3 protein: CASSHGDRAGNTIYF

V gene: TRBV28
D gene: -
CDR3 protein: CASSYSGPLFEAQHF

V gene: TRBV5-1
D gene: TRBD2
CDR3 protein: CASSLESGLVHNEQFF

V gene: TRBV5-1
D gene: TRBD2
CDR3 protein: CASSFSGRIENEQFF

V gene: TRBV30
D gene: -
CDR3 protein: CAWSQVPSPRQFF

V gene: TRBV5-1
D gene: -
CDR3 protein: CASSLEGAWNIQYF

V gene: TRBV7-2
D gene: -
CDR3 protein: CASSLAGDRTYEQYF

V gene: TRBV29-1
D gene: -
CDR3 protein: CSVEGLGSNYGYTF

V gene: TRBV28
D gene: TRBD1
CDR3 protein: CASSPPTGGRNTEAFF

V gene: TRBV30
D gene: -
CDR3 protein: CAYAGGASPTYEQYF

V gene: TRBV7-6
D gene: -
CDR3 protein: CAPLGGNTEAFF

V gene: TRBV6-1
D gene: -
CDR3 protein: CASTRPTDANYGYTF

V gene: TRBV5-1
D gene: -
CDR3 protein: CASRPQGTSGNTIYF

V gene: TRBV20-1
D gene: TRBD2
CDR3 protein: CSGHTFSILAGVSEQYF

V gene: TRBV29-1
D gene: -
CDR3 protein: CSCIQGGSSGNQPQHF

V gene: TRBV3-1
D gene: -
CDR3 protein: CASSQGGTDTQYF

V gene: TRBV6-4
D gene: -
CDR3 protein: CASSDVGVLAFF

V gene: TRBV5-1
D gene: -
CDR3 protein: CASSLDMAARNTIYF

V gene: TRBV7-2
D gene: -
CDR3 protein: CASSLGGVKPQHF

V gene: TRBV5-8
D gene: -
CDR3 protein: CASKTLRGGDQPQHF

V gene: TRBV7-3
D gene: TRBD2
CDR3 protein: CASSSGTSPDTQYF